These 3 T cell receptor beta chains share one sample of origin, sequenced in a study of control samples from healthy donors and cancer patients. Sequencing was performed with immunoSEQ multiplex PCR; in TCRdb, only in-frame clones are kept and a portion is missing. The sample lists more than 85,000 clones, around 85% occurring once. Sequences were obtained from PBMCs. The source is a man aged 70 or older with lung cancer.

The V call is TRBV9, the J call TRBJ2-2; tentatively, D is TRBD2 (6 bases). This CDR3 has 15 residues. The germline V gene has CDR1 SGDLS and CDR2 YYNGEE. The germline V and J ends were trimmed by 2 bases and 3 bases, with 11 bases remaining between them. The CDR3 region has the DNA TGTGCCAGCAGCGTGTCCGGGACTGACACCGGGGAGCTGTTTTTT. As protein: CASSVSGTDTGELFF.

In this sample, this clone turned up a few times. This chain joins TRBV7-8 and TRBJ2-2; D gene uncertain. CDR3 length equals 15 residues. The germline gives CDR1 SGHVS, CDR2 FQNEAQ. Trimming pared 1 base from V and 3 bases from J, leaving 9 bases between. Written as DNA, the CDR3 is TGTGCCAGCAGCTTAGGACCGCTTGACACCGGGGAGCTGTTTTTT. The encoded protein is CASSLGPLDTGELFF. Full variable domain (remainder filled in from reference TRBV7-8 and TRBJ2-2): GAGVSQSPRYKVAKRGQDVALRCDPISGHVSLFWYQQALGQGPEFLTYFQNEAQLDKSGLPSDRFFAERPEGSVSTLKIQRTQQEDSAVYLCASSLGPLDTGELFFGEGSRLTVL.

This rearrangement joins TRBV5-1 to TRBJ2-2; D assignment may be TRBD1 or TRBD2 (5 bases each). CDR1 is SGHRS and CDR2 is YFSETQ in the germline V gene. CDR3 length equals 15 residues. Between the trimmed V and J ends, which lost 2 bases and 0 bases, there was a span of 8 bases. This chain's CDR3 is CASSFRGANTGELFF. For the CDR3, the DNA is TGCGCCAGCAGCTTCCGGGGCGCGAACACCGGGGAGCTGTTTTTT.